Each of the 2 T cell receptor beta chains below was sequenced from the same sample in a study of shared clonotypes between healthy human individuals. CD45RO-negative cells were positively selected for CCR7, leaving out terminally differentiated effector memory CD45RA+ cells. Produced via immunoSEQ multiplex PCR; TCRdb's table is partial and in-frame only. Among about 680,000 clones, roughly 94% were seen once, and the ten largest hold 24%. The sequenced sample consisted of naive CD8+ T cells sorted from blood. These receptors all stem from a young man in good health.

The J gene is TRBJ2-1, the V gene TRBV27; D possibly corresponds to TRBD2 (5 bases). Trimming cost V 6 bases and J 0 bases, with 18 bases left between them. CDR3 length equals 17 residues. The germline V gene has CDR1 MNHEY and CDR2 SMNVEV (reference sequence). CDR3 in DNA: TGTGCCAGCAGCTTAGGGTTAGCGATGAGCTCCTACAATGAGCAGTTCTTC. Amino acid sequence: CASSLGLAMSSYNEQFF.

This chain connects TRBV7-6 to TRBJ1-5; D may be TRBD1 (5 bases). Between the trimmed V and J ends, which lost 1 base and 0 bases, there was a span of 13 bases. The CDR3 length is 17 residues. In germline, CDR1 is SGHVS, CDR2 FNYEAQ. The DNA of the CDR3 is TGTGCCAGCAGCTTAGGGGGGAGCCAATATAGCAATCAGCCCCAGCATTTT. Protein: CASSLGGSQYSNQPQHF.